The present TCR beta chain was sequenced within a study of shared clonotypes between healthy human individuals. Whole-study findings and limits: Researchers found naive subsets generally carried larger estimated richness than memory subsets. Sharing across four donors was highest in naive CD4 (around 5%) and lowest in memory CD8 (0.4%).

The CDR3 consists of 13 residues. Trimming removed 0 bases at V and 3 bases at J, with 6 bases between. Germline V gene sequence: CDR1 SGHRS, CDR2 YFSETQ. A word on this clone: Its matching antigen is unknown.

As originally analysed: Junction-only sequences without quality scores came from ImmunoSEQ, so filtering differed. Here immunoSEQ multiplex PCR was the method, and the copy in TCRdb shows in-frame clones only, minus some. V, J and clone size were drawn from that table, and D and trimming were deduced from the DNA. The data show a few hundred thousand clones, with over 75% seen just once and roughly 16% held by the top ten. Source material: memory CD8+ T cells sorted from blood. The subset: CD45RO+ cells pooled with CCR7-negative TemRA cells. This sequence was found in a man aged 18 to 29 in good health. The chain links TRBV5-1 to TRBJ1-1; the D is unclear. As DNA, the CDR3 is TGCGCCAGCAGCTTGGGGAAACACACTGAAGCTTTCTTT. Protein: CASSLGKHTEAFF.